This T cell receptor (beta chain) was sequenced for a study of shared clonotypes between healthy human individuals. Whole-study findings and limits: Researchers sampled blood only, noting tissue repertoires likely differ. Among donors, the sharing of clonotypes was expected to be influenced by sequencing depth.

Profiled with immunoSEQ multiplex PCR; TCRdb holds only in-frame clones, not every one. The data hold about 1.1 million clones, with about four fifths observed a single time. About this clone itself: Its antigen remains unknown.

The CDR3 has 13 amino acids. V lost 4 bases to trimming and J lost 5 bases, with 11 bases between them. CDR1 SQVTM and CDR2 ANQGSEA come from the germline V gene. The sequence came from a man younger than 35 in good health. Some clones in this sample may be carry-over from other donors' samples. The sample comprised memory CD4+ T cells from PBMCs. Specified subset: CD45RA-negative fraction. The chain links TRBV29-1 to TRBJ1-4; no definite D call. The CDR3 nucleotides are TGCAGCGTTGGATCAGATCCGAATGAAAAACTGTTTTTT. Its protein is CSVGSDPNEKLFF. The full variable domain, with the rest looked up from reference TRBV29-1 and TRBJ1-4, is SAVISQKPSRDICQRGTSLTIQCQVDSQVTMMFWYRQQPGQSLTLIATANQGSEATYESGFVIDKFPISRPNLTFSTLTVSNMSPEDSSIYLCSVGSDPNEKLFFGSGTQLSVL.